This T cell receptor beta chain was identified during a study of glioma-infiltrating T cells after dendritic cell vaccination. The data were produced by immunoSEQ multiplex PCR, yet TCRdb's version contains in-frame clones alone and is incomplete. The sample contains 20,000 or so clones, 85% to 90% of which appear only once. Described time point: after dendritic cell vaccination, including at tumor progression/relapse. V gave up 8 bases and J gave up 0 bases; unmatched junction bases: 8. Germline loops: CDR1 SNHLY, CDR2 FYNNEI. The CDR3 runs 16 residues. The sample was blood, taken after dendritic cell vaccination. This clonotype was obtained from a human donor with glioblastoma. This chain links TRBV2 with TRBJ2-3; 10 bases line up with TRBD2. The CDR3 sequence: CASLTLAGASTDTQYF. In DNA form, the CDR3 reads TGTGCCAGCCTCACCCTAGCGGGGGCAAGCACAGATACGCAGTATTTT.